This passage covers 11 T cell receptor beta chains from one sample sequenced in a study of blood T cell repertoires in COVID-19. Some clones are missing from TCRdb's copy, which holds only in-frame ones; the method was immunoSEQ multiplex PCR. The data contain 250,000 or so clones, approximately 88% of them singletons. Sequencing was done on a sample of PBMCs or T cells enriched from blood (not recorded which). These receptors were collected from a woman in her 40s with acute COVID-19.

The rearrangement links TRBV10-3 to TRBJ2-5; 10 bases agree with TRBD2. Losses at the gene ends were 11 bases for V and 7 bases for J; bases not matched to a gene: 10. The CDR3 is 13 residues long. Germline CDR1 ENHRY, CDR2 SYGVKD. The CDR3 region has the DNA TGTGCCGCCCGGACTAGCGGTTCCGGGACCCAGTACTTC. Amino acid sequence: CAARTSGSGTQYF.

V usage is TRBV27 and J usage is TRBJ2-2; TRBD1 matches at 8 bases. V lost 1 base, J lost 4 bases, and 5 bases stayed unmatched. Germline values: CDR1 MNHEY, CDR2 SMNVEV (reference sequence). The CDR3 loop spans 16 amino acids. This CDR3 reads CASSLYRDRPTGELFF. CDR3 nucleotide sequence: TGTGCCAGCAGTTTATACCGGGACAGGCCCACCGGGGAGCTGTTTTTT.

This rearrangement joins TRBV5-1 to TRBJ2-1; 8 bases map to TRBD1. The V gene's germline CDR1 is SGHRS and CDR2 YFSETQ. V gave up 3 bases and J gave up 6 bases; unmatched junction bases: 8. This CDR3 has 15 amino acids. The CDR3, as DNA: TGCGCCAGCAGCTCCGGACAGGGAAGGCTCAATGAGCAGTTCTTC. Amino acid sequence: CASSSGQGRLNEQFF.

The chain carries TRBV5-8 and TRBJ2-5; 14 nucleotides match TRBD2. V lost 4 bases to trimming and J lost 3 bases; unmatched junction nucleotides: 8. Germline lookup yields CDR1 SGHTS and CDR2 YDEGEE. CDR3 length equals 17 residues. The CDR3 DNA reads TGTGCCAGCAGCCCGGGACTAGCGGGAGTCGAGAAAGAGACCCAGTACTTC. Translation gives CASSPGLAGVEKETQYF.

This clone was picked up a small number of times. This chain uses TRBV7-2 with TRBJ1-5; the match to TRBD1 covers 9 bases. Germline V gene lookup returns CDR1 SGHTA and CDR2 FQGNSA. The CDR3 sequence is 15 residues long. J was trimmed by 4 bases and V by 5 bases; bases with no gene match: 6. In DNA, the CDR3 is TGTGCCAGCAGCCGGGACAGGGTTCCAAATCAGCCCCAGCATTTT. Protein: CASSRDRVPNQPQHF.

The CDR3 sequence is CASSRGLAGTGELFF. The CDR3 DNA follows: TGTGCCAGCAGTCGGGGACTAGCGGGTACCGGGGAGCTGTTTTTT. The V gene is TRBV7-2, the J gene TRBJ2-2; 12 bases match TRBD2. This CDR3 has 15 residues. Germline V CDR1 and CDR2: SGHTA, FQGNSA. V lost 6 bases and J lost 5; bases outside the gene matches: 4.

This clone was observed a few times. The V gene is TRBV15, the J gene TRBJ1-6; D call uncertain. Trimming took 6 bases from V and 14 from J, leaving 5 bases between them. The CDR3 loop spans 9 amino acids. The germline gives CDR1 LNHNV, CDR2 YYDKDF (reference sequence). The CDR3 coding sequence is TGTGCCACCAGGGACTCCCTCCACTTT. It encodes CATRDSLHF.

The genes are TRBV29-1 and TRBJ1-1; 7 bases fit TRBD1. V lost 5 bases, J lost 1 base, and 4 bases stayed unmatched. Germline V lookup: CDR1 SQVTM, CDR2 ANQGSEA. The CDR3 is made up of 13 amino acids. The CDR3 is CSVLTGKNTEAFF. The CDR3, as DNA: TGCAGCGTTCTGACAGGGAAGAACACTGAAGCTTTCTTT.

The rearrangement links TRBV7-2 to TRBJ2-7, with 12 bases identical to TRBD2. This CDR3 spans 15 amino acids. The junction had 8 bases not matched to a gene; V was cut back by 5 bases and J by 6 bases. The germline gives CDR1 SGHTA, CDR2 FQGNSA. The CDR3 protein is CASSQGLAGPVEQYV. The CDR3 region has the DNA TGTGCCAGCAGCCAGGGACTAGCGGGTCCCGTCGAGCAGTACGTC.

The J gene is TRBJ2-7, the V gene TRBV7-9; D is possibly TRBD2 (5 bases). CDR3 length equals 16 residues. The V end lost 5 bases, the J end lost 5 bases, and 22 bases lay between the germline ends. The germline V gene has CDR1 SEHNR and CDR2 FQNEAQ (reference sequence). The CDR3 region is CASSPAGASRSHEQYF. CDR3 coding DNA: TGTGCCAGCAGCCCGGCAGGTGCTAGCCGGAGCCACGAGCAGTACTTC.

There are a few counts of this clone. Other DNA sequences in this sample translate to the same CDR3. This chain links TRBV5-1 with TRBJ2-1; tentative D call: TRBD1 (6 bases). The CDR3 is 15 residues long. The V end was cut by 0 bases, the J end by 4 bases, with 11 bases between. The germline gives CDR1 SGHRS, CDR2 YFSETQ. CDR3 sequence: CASSLEGQLYNEQFF. For the CDR3, the DNA is TGCGCCAGCAGCTTGGAGGGACAATTATACAATGAGCAGTTCTTC.